The entry below describes one TCR beta chain. This sample is drawn from a study of blood T cell repertoires in COVID-19. About the study: Samples of COVID-19 (acute and convalescent) were obtained from the United States, Italy and Spain. Sample material is recorded as cDNA or gDNA derived from T cells, B-cell-depleted T cells, or PBMCs.

Using immunoSEQ multiplex PCR, the repertoire was profiled, and TCRdb retains in-frame clones only, with some absent. Here the sample spans 140,000 to 150,000 clones, about 90% being singletons. Germline V gives CDR1 SGHTA, CDR2 FQGTGA. The CDR3 has 15 residues. J gave up 4 bases and V 1 base, and 2 bases lay outside the gene matches. This clonotype originated in a human donor in a cohort sampled during active COVID-19. The chain joins TRBV7-3 to TRBJ2-1; 9 positions agree with TRBD2. Sequencing was performed on peripheral blood. CDR3 amino acids: CASSLRSGGYNEQFF. The CDR3 region has the DNA TGTGCCAGCAGCTTAAGGAGCGGGGGGTACAATGAGCAGTTCTTC.